This T cell receptor (beta chain) was recovered during a study of T cells in Graves' hyperthyroidism and ophthalmopathy. Overall study results and limits: The blood repertoire included most of the expanded thyroid clonotypes above 0.001. Stable hyperthyroidism and ophthalmopathy were separated using 13 V-J signatures. The model foresaw ophthalmopathy a median roughly 6.5 months prior to onset.

Patients having uncontrolled infection, another autoimmune disease, pregnancy or lactation were not included. This clonotype was recorded at least ten times. The antigen is not known. V lost 6 bases, J lost 5 bases, and 11 bases stayed unmatched. Germline V gene sequence: CDR1 PRHDT, CDR2 FYEKMQ (reference sequence). This CDR3 region has 15 residues. Amplification of TCR beta CDR3 regions was performed using RNA transcripts as template. HTBI primers drove first-round RT-PCR of the TCR CDR3. TCRdb reprocessed the multiplex PCR reads with MiXCR, giving one entry per CDR3 protein. The sample has a few hundred thousand distinct CDR3 sequences, more than 45% seen once.

The genes are TRBV13 and TRBJ2-7, with 9 bases fitting TRBD1. The TCR comes from a woman aged 18-29 years with Graves' hyperthyroidism. The sample comprised peripheral blood or thyroid tissue (not recorded which). The CDR3 nucleotides read TGTGCCAGCAGTTTCCACCGGGACAGGGAAAACGAGCAGTACTTC. The encoded protein is CASSFHRDRENEQYF.